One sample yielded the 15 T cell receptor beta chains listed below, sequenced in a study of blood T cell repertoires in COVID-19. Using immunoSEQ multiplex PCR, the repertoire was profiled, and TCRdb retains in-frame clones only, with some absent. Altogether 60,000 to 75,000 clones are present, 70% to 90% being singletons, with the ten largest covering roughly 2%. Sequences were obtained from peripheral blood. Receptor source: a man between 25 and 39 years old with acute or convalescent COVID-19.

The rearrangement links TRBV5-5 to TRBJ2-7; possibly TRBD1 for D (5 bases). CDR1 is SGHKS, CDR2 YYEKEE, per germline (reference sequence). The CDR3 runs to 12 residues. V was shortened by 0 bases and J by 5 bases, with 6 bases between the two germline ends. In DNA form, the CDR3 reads TGTGCCAGCAGCTTGGCAGGGAACGAGCAGTACTTC. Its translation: CASSLAGNEQYF.

The CDR3: CASSPVGDFNYGYTF. CDR3 bases: TGCGCCAGCAGCCCGGTAGGGGATTTTAACTATGGCTACACCTTC. This chain uses TRBV5-1 with TRBJ1-2, with TRBD1 as a possible D gene (5 bases). Looked up from germline, CDR1 is SGHRS and CDR2 is YFSETQ. V was cut by 4 bases and J by 1 base, with 14 bases left in between. The length of the CDR3 is 15 residues.

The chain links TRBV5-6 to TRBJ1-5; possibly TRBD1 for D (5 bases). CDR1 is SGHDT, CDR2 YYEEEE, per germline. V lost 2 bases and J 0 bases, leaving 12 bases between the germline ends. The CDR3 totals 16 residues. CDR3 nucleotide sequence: TGTGCCAGCAGCTTTGGGGGACTCTATAGCAATCAGCCCCAGCATTTT. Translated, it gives CASSFGGLYSNQPQHF. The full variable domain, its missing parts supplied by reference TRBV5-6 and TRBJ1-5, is DAGVTQSPTHLIKTRGQQVTLRCSPKSGHDTVSWYQQALGQGPQFIFQYYEEEERQRGNFPDRFSGHQFPNYSSELNVNALLLGDSALYLCASSFGGLYSNQPQHFGDGTRLSIL.

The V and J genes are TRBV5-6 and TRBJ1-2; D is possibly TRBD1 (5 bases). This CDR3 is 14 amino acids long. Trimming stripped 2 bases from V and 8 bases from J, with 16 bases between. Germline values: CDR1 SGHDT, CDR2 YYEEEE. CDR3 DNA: TGTGCCAGCAGCTTCGTGTGGCAGGGCGGCGGCTACACCTTC. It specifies CASSFVWQGGGYTF.

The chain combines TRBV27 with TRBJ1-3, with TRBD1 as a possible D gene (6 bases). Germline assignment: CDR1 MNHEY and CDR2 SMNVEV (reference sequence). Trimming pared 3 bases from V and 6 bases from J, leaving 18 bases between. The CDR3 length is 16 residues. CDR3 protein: CASSFDGRQAANTIYF. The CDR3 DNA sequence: TGTGCCAGCAGTTTTGATGGGCGACAGGCGGCAAACACCATATATTTT.

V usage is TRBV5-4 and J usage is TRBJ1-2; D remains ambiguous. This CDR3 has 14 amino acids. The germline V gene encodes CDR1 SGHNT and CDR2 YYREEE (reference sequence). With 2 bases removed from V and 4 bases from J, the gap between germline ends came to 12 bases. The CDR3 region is CASSFGQVLYGYTF. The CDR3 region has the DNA TGTGCCAGCAGCTTTGGGCAGGTACTCTATGGCTACACCTTC.

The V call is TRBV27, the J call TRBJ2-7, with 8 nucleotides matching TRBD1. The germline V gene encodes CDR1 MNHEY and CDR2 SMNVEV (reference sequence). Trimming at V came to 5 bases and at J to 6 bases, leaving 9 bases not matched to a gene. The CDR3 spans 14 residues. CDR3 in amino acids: CASSPGQGFSEQYV. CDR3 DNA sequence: TGTGCCAGCAGTCCCGGACAGGGATTTAGCGAGCAGTACGTC.

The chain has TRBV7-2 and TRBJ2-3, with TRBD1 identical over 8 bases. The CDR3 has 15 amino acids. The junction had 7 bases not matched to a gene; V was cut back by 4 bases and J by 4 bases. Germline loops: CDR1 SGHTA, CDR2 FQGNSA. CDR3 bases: TGTGCCAGCAGCTCCTGGACAGGGAAAGCAGATACGCAGTATTTT. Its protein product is CASSSWTGKADTQYF. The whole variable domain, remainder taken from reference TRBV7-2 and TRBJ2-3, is GAGVSQSPSNKVTEKGKDVELRCDPISGHTALYWYRQSLGQGLEFLIYFQGNSAPDKSGLPSDRFSAERTGGSVSTLTIQRTQQEDSAVYLCASSSWTGKADTQYFGPGTRLTVL.

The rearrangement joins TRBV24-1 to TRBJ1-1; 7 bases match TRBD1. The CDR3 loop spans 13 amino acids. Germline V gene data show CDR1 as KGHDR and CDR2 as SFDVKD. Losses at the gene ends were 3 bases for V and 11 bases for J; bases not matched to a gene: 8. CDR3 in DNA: TGTGCCACCAGTGATCCCAACAGGGGTCGGGCTTTCTTT. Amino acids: CATSDPNRGRAFF.

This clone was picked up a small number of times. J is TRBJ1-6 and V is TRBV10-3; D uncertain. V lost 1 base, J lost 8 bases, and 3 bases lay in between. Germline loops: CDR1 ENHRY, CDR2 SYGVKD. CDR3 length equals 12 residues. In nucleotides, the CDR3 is TGTGCCATCAGTGAGTTAGATTCACCCCTCCACTTT. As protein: CAISELDSPLHF.

The DNA for the CDR3 is TGTGCCATCAGGAAGGGGACTAGCGCTCAAGAGACCCAGTACTTC. Translating it yields CAIRKGTSAQETQYF. The rearrangement links TRBV10-3 to TRBJ2-5, with 10 bases that match TRBD2. Germline V gene data show CDR1 as ENHRY and CDR2 as SYGVKD. The CDR3 consists of 15 residues. Trimming cost V 6 bases and J 2 bases; bases outside gene matches: 6.

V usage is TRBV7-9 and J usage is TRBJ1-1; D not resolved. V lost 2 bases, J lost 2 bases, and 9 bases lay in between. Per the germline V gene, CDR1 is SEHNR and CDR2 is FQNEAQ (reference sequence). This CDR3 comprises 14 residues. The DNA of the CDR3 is TGTGCCAGCAGCTTATGGGAGGGAAACACTGAAGCTTTCTTT. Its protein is CASSLWEGNTEAFF.

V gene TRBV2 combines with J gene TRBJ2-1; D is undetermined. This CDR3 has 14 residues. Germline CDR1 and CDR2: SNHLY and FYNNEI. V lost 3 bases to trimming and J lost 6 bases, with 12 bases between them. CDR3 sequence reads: CASSDFKPVNEQFF. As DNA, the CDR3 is TGTGCCAGCAGTGATTTTAAGCCGGTCAATGAGCAGTTCTTC.

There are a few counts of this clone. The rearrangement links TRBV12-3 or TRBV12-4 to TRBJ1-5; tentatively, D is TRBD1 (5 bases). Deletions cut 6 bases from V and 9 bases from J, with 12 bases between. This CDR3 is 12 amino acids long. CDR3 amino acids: CASREGTRPQHF. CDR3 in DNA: TGTGCCAGCAGGGAGGGGACGAGGCCCCAGCATTTT.

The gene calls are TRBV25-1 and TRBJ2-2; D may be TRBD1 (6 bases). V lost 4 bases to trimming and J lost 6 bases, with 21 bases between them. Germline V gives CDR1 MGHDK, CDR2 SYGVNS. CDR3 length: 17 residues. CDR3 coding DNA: TGTGCCAGCAGTGGTGCACCCGGGGAGACAGGTTCCGGGGAGCTGTTTTTT. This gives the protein CASSGAPGETGSGELFF. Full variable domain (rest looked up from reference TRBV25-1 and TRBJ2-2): EADIYQTPRYLVIGTGKKITLECSQTMGHDKMYWYQQDPGMELHLIHYSYGVNSTEKGDLSSESTVSRIRTEHFPLTLESARPSHTSQYLCASSGAPGETGSGELFFGEGSRLTVL.